Listed here are 10 T cell receptor beta chains from one sample, sequenced in a study of T cells in Graves' hyperthyroidism and ophthalmopathy. Template material for amplifying TCR beta CDR3 regions consisted of RNA transcripts. The HTBI primer set was used in a first-round RT-PCR of the TCR CDR3. TCRdb used MiXCR to reprocess the multiplex PCR reads, holding one entry per CDR3 protein. The sample contains hundreds of thousands of distinct CDR3 sequences, approximately 42% of which appear only once. Sequencing was done on a sample of peripheral blood or thyroid tissue (not recorded which). The receptors here all came from an adult man with Graves' disease, either hyperthyroidism or ophthalmopathy (not recorded which).

About this clonotype itself: This may come from a read error, since a much larger clone is one base off. This rearrangement joins TRBV7-8 to TRBJ2-7; TRBD1 matches 7 bases. The junction had 13 bases not matched to a gene; V was cut back by 6 bases and J by 2 bases. The CDR3 runs to 16 residues. Germline V gene sequence: CDR1 SGHVS, CDR2 FQNEAQ. In nucleotides, the CDR3 is TGTGCCAGCAGTTCGACGGCGACAGGGTTCGCCTACGAGCAGTACTTC. Its protein is CASSSTATGFAYEQYF.

This clonotype was observed a single time. This sequence joins TRBV29-1 and TRBJ1-2; 8 nucleotides match TRBD1. CDR1 SQVTM and CDR2 ANQGSEA come from the germline V gene. This CDR3 is built from 13 residues. The CDR3 spells CRSGTGVNYGYTF. In DNA form, the CDR3 reads TGCAGGTCCGGGACAGGAGTAAACTATGGCTACACCTTC.

This clonotype was detected only a few times. This chain joins TRBV7-6 and TRBJ1-2; 7 bases match TRBD1. Germline V gene sequence: CDR1 SGHVS, CDR2 FNYEAQ. With 5 bases clipped from V and 3 bases from J, the junction kept 15 bases outside the gene matches. This CDR3 has 17 residues. CDR3 amino acids: CASSPRDRSHSYYGYTF. For the CDR3, the DNA is TGTGCCAGCAGCCCCCGGGACAGATCCCATTCCTACTATGGCTACACCTTC.

This clonotype has a handful of counts. V is TRBV13 and J is TRBJ2-5, with 14 bases fitting TRBD2. CDR1 and CDR2 (germline): PRHDT, FYEKMQ (reference sequence). Unmatched junction bases numbered 4, after V lost 6 bases and J lost 4 bases. This CDR3 contains 15 residues. CDR3 protein: CASRPTSGGAETQYF. In DNA form, the CDR3 reads TGTGCCAGCAGGCCGACTAGCGGGGGGGCAGAGACCCAGTACTTC.

This clonotype was counted a single time. The genes are TRBV19 and TRBJ2-2; D not certain. The germline CDR1 and CDR2 sequences are LNHDA and SQIVND (reference sequence). V was pared by 4 bases and J by 1 base, with 4 bases between. The CDR3 length is 13 residues. In DNA form, the CDR3 reads TGTGCCAGTAGTAAAATGAACACCGGGGAGCTGTTTTTT. Translated: CASSKMNTGELFF.

The chain couples TRBV7-6 to TRBJ2-5, with TRBD2 matching 10 bases. Trimming at V came to 0 bases and at J to 4 bases, leaving 17 bases not matched to a gene. Germline V gene lookup returns CDR1 SGHVS and CDR2 FNYEAQ. The CDR3 runs 20 residues. As DNA, the CDR3 is TGTGCCAGCAGCTTAGCCCCTAGCGGGAGTCCCCGGACAACCGGAGAGACCCAGTACTTC. This encodes CASSLAPSGSPRTTGETQYF.

This clonotype is a singleton in its sample. V gene TRBV29-1 combines with J gene TRBJ1-5; 7 nucleotides align to TRBD1. CDR1 is SQVTM and CDR2 is ANQGSEA in the germline V gene. The CDR3 runs 12 residues. After removal of 6 bases from V and 3 bases from J, the junction contained 2 bases not matched to a gene. The CDR3 bases are TGCAGCGTGGGACAGTACAATCAGCCCCAGCATTTT. Amino acid sequence: CSVGQYNQPQHF.

The chain uses TRBV20-1 and TRBJ2-7, with 8 bases that match TRBD1. CDR1 and CDR2 (germline): DFQATT, SNEGSKA (reference sequence). The ends lost 1 base at V and 9 bases at J; junction bases unmatched: 11. The CDR3 length is 14 residues. CDR3 amino acids: CSARAEDRVDGQYF. Written as DNA, the CDR3 is TGCAGTGCTAGAGCGGAGGACAGGGTAGACGGGCAGTACTTC.

The chain employs TRBV20-1 and TRBJ1-5, with a possible D match to TRBD1 (5 bases). There are 15 residues in the CDR3. Germline loops: CDR1 DFQATT, CDR2 SNEGSKA (reference sequence). V shed 8 bases and J shed 0 bases, with 17 bases lying between them. CDR3 in amino acids: CSWATGLNSNQPQHF. CDR3 nucleotides: TGCAGTTGGGCGACGGGACTTAATAGCAATCAGCCCCAGCATTTT.

There are a few counts of this clonotype. This chain links TRBV19 with TRBJ1-2; 7 nucleotides match TRBD1. Looked up from germline, CDR1 is LNHDA and CDR2 is SQIVND (reference sequence). Trimming at V came to 7 bases and at J to 0 bases, leaving 5 bases not matched to a gene. The CDR3 length is 14 residues. CDR3 loop: CASKGGTANYGYTF. In DNA, the CDR3 is TGTGCCAGTAAGGGGGGGACAGCTAACTATGGCTACACCTTC.